This T cell receptor beta chain was observed in a study of molecular identifiers for immune sequencing clone quantification. The germline CDR1 and CDR2 sequences are DFQATT and SNEGSKA (reference sequence). The CDR3 contains 12 residues. This clonotype showed up just a few times. Previously described methods and listed TCR primers were employed for the bulk TCR libraries. TCRdb reprocessed the PCR reads with MiXCR, giving one entry per CDR3 protein. Here the sample spans about 320,000 distinct CDR3 sequences, 20% to 25% being singletons. Sorting isolated naive CD8 T cells as CD8+CD4-CCR7+CD45RA+ events.

Specimen: naive CD8+ T cells from blood, with Jurkat cell RNA spiked in. Subset described: FACS-sorted CD8+CD4-CCR7+CD45RA+ naive T cells. This rearrangement joins TRBV20-1 to TRBJ2-7, with D hard to call. The sequence came from a human donor in good health. Some libraries in this study had Jurkat cell RNA spiked in. CDR3 nucleotide sequence: TGCAGCGCCGAGCCCGTCTCCTACGAGCAGTACTTC. Translation: CSAEPVSYEQYF.